Sequencing of this TCR beta chain was carried out in a study of blood T cell repertoires in COVID-19. Study-level background: Samples of COVID-19 (acute and convalescent) were obtained from the United States, Italy and Spain. Nucleic acid was either cDNA or gDNA, and it came from T cells, B-cell-depleted T cells, or PBMCs.

Per the original methods: Reference gene primers were amplified, and this amplification served to estimate nucleated cell counts. Sequencing used immunoSEQ multiplex PCR; TCRdb keeps in-frame clones, though not all of them. The V and J calls and the clone size are those of that table, but D and trimming were determined from the DNA. Here the sample spans tens of thousands of clones, 70% to 85% being singletons. V shed 1 base and J shed 0 bases, with 10 bases lying between them. Germline V gives CDR1 SGDLS, CDR2 YYNGEE. The CDR3 is 16 amino acids. This clone was counted a few times. The sample consisted of peripheral blood. The rearrangement joins TRBV9 to TRBJ2-2; D is ambiguous. This receptor was identified in a man of 80 years or more with active COVID-19. Written as DNA, the CDR3 is TGTGCCAGCAGCGTAAGTAACTTACCGAACACCGGGGAGCTGTTTTTT. The encoded protein is CASSVSNLPNTGELFF.